Detailed here is one TCR beta chain. The antigen remains unidentified. This record belongs to a study of Graves' ophthalmopathy and Graves' hyperthyroidism. Whole-study results and caveats: Clonotypes were expanded in thyroid at above 0.001 frequency, and most also appeared in blood.

RNA transcripts yielded amplified TCR beta CDR3 regions. After a first-round RT-PCR with HTBI primers, a second-round multiplex PCR was run. TCRdb itself ran the multiplex PCR reads through MiXCR, one entry per CDR3 protein. The table shows about 640,000 distinct CDR3 sequences, with over 40% occurring only once. A volume of 10 ml of fresh peripheral blood supplied the PBMCs. The ends lost 6 bases at V and 6 bases at J; junction bases unmatched: 6. CDR1 and CDR2 (germline): SNHLY, FYNNEI. CDR3 length: 13 amino acids. This chain connects TRBV2 to TRBJ2-5; TRBD2 agrees at 8 bases. The sequence derives from an adult man with Graves' ophthalmopathy. Material for sequencing was peripheral blood. The CDR3 DNA sequence: TGTGCCAGCAGAGCGGGAGTCCCCCAGACCCAGTACTTC. Protein: CASRAGVPQTQYF.